Following are 9 T cell receptor beta chains from one sample sequenced in a study of shared clonotypes between healthy human individuals. The assay was immunoSEQ multiplex PCR, and TCRdb's table has in-frame clones only and misses some. Among approximately 980,000 clones, 76% were seen once, and the ten largest hold roughly 1.5%. Sequenced material: memory CD4+ T cells sorted from blood. Subset defined: CD45RA-negative fraction. Receptor source: a young man in good health.

The rearrangement joins TRBV21-1 to TRBJ2-7. TRBV21-1 is a known pseudogene. This CDR3 spans 18 amino acids. CDR3 nucleotide sequence: TGTGCCAGCAGCAAGGCCCGAGGACGATCAAAGATTACCTACGAGCAGTACTTC. It translates to CASSKARGRSKITYEQYF.

This clone was detected only once. Other nucleotide sequences from this sample produce the same CDR3. This sequence joins TRBV30 and TRBJ1-5; D not resolved. Germline V CDR1 and CDR2: GTSNPN, SVGIG (reference sequence). This CDR3 has 12 amino acids. Trimming stripped 4 bases from V and 7 bases from J, with 11 bases between. The CDR3 reads CAWNRDGQPQHF. As DNA, the CDR3 is TGTGCCTGGAACAGAGATGGGCAGCCCCAGCATTTT.

This clone has just one count. The rearrangement uses TRBV19 and TRBJ1-2, with a weak D call TRBD1 (5 bases). Deletions cut 3 bases from V and 4 bases from J, with 15 bases between. Germline V gene data show CDR1 as LNHDA and CDR2 as SQIVND (reference sequence). The CDR3 totals 15 residues. The CDR3 region is CASSILGRVGYGYTF. The CDR3 nucleotides read TGTGCCAGTAGTATCCTGGGCAGGGTGGGCTATGGCTACACCTTC.

Worth noting for this clone: Distinct nucleotide sequences in the sample also encode this CDR3. The chain joins TRBV5-6 to TRBJ1-3; D perhaps matches TRBD1 (5 bases). The CDR3 is 14 residues long. The ends were cut back, 2 bases at V and 2 bases at J, with 8 bases in the middle. The germline V gene has CDR1 SGHDT and CDR2 YYEEEE. CDR3 loop: CASSFRGAGNTIYF. CDR3 in DNA: TGTGCCAGCAGCTTCCGGGGGGCTGGAAACACCATATATTTT.

V is TRBV10-3 and J is TRBJ2-4, with D uncertain. Trimming pared 3 bases from V and 5 bases from J, leaving 8 bases between. The CDR3 is made up of 13 amino acids. Looked up from germline, CDR1 is ENHRY and CDR2 is SYGVKD. The CDR3 coding sequence is TGTGCCATCAGTGATAATGGGGAAAACATTCAGTACTTC. The encoded protein is CAISDNGENIQYF.

This clone appeared a few times. The genes are TRBV27 and TRBJ2-1; D is possibly TRBD1 or TRBD2 (7 bases each). Looked up from germline, CDR1 is MNHEY and CDR2 is SMNVEV (reference sequence). V was trimmed by 5 bases and J by 6 bases, leaving 17 bases between them. The CDR3 covers 15 residues. The CDR3 region is CASSPRGGGVNEQFF. DNA for the CDR3: TGTGCCAGCAGTCCCAGGGGGGGCGGGGTCAATGAGCAGTTCTTC.

The chain combines TRBV19 with TRBJ1-4; perhaps TRBD1 as D (6 bases). The germline CDR1 and CDR2 sequences are LNHDA and SQIVND (reference sequence). With 6 bases removed from V and 5 bases from J, the gap between germline ends came to 16 bases. This CDR3 spans 15 amino acids. The CDR3 spells CASSTRGAPNEKLFF. The DNA of the CDR3 is TGTGCCAGTAGCACCCGGGGGGCTCCGAATGAAAAACTGTTTTTT.

This rearrangement joins TRBV28 to TRBJ1-1; 9 bases line up with TRBD1. The V gene end was trimmed by 1 base and the J gene end by 6 bases; junction bases not matched to a gene: 6. This CDR3 spans 15 amino acids. The germline V gene has CDR1 MDHEN and CDR2 SYDVKM. CDR3 bases: TGTGCCAGCAGTTTATTCCACAGGGGGCAATCTGAAGCTTTCTTT. Translation gives CASSLFHRGQSEAFF.

Comment on this clone: The same CDR3 can be traced to other DNA sequences in this sample. The chain is built from TRBV18 and TRBJ1-1; weak D call: TRBD1 (5 bases). The CDR3 consists of 13 residues. Trimming took 2 bases from V and 3 from J, leaving 7 bases between them. CDR1 KGHSH and CDR2 LQKENI come from the germline V gene. The CDR3 spells CASSPDSHTEAFF. As DNA, the CDR3 is TGTGCCAGCTCACCAGACAGCCACACTGAAGCTTTCTTT.